This is a list of T cell receptor beta chains from one sample in a study of blood T cell repertoires in COVID-19. Libraries were prepared by immunoSEQ multiplex PCR; TCRdb keeps only in-frame clonotypes and omits some of them. The table includes roughly 200,000 clones, around 80% detected once. The specimen was peripheral blood. The receptors derive from a man aged 35 to 55 with active or convalescent COVID-19. Both conserved end residues are part of each CDR3. Each record gives: D gene, V gene, J gene, clone size, CDR3 protein, CDR3 DNA. D genes are given only for firm matches. Not every row has a clone size; where given, it reads once, few, many or a size class.

d_call: -; v_call: TRBV4-1; j_call: TRBJ2-5; clone_size: -; cdr3_aa: CASSQVGEKETQYF; cdr3_nt: TGCGCCAGCAGCCAAGTCGGAGAAAAAGAGACCCAGTACTTC
d_call: TRBD2; v_call: TRBV6-2/TRBV6-3; j_call: TRBJ2-3; clone_size: -; cdr3_aa: CASSYSVRGGTDTQYF; cdr3_nt: TGTGCCAGCAGTTACTCGGTCCGGGGGGGCACAGATACGCAGTATTTT
d_call: -; v_call: TRBV30; j_call: TRBJ1-1; clone_size: -; cdr3_aa: CAWNLRGQLNTEAFF; cdr3_nt: TGTGCCTGGAACCTACGAGGACAGTTGAACACTGAAGCTTTCTTT
d_call: TRBD1; v_call: TRBV2; j_call: TRBJ1-1; clone_size: -; cdr3_aa: CASRTGYTEAFF; cdr3_nt: TGTGCCAGCAGGACAGGGTATACTGAAGCTTTCTTT
d_call: -; v_call: TRBV11-3; j_call: TRBJ1-2; clone_size: -; cdr3_aa: CASSLDWQASNYGYTF; cdr3_nt: TGTGCCAGCAGCTTAGATTGGCAGGCGTCTAACTATGGCTACACCTTC
d_call: -; v_call: TRBV5-8; j_call: TRBJ2-2; clone_size: -; cdr3_aa: CASSRTGGGTGELFF; cdr3_nt: TGTGCCAGCAGTCGTACAGGGGGAGGGACCGGGGAGCTGTTTTTT
d_call: TRBD2; v_call: TRBV12-3/TRBV12-4; j_call: TRBJ2-7; clone_size: -; cdr3_aa: CASSPTSGYEQYF; cdr3_nt: TGTGCCAGCAGCCCTACTAGCGGCTACGAGCAGTACTTC
d_call: -; v_call: TRBV11-3; j_call: TRBJ2-7; clone_size: -; cdr3_aa: CASSLAIGPSYEQYF; cdr3_nt: TGTGCCAGCAGCTTAGCTATTGGGCCTTCCTACGAGCAGTACTTC
d_call: -; v_call: TRBV12-5; j_call: TRBJ1-1; clone_size: -; cdr3_aa: CASGFKGVLGTEAFF; cdr3_nt: TGTGCTAGTGGTTTCAAAGGGGTTTTGGGCACTGAAGCTTTCTTT
d_call: -; v_call: TRBV18; j_call: TRBJ1-5; clone_size: -; cdr3_aa: CASSPVRDQPQHF; cdr3_nt: TGTGCCAGCTCACCAGTCAGGGATCAGCCCCAGCATTTT
d_call: TRBD1; v_call: TRBV6-5; j_call: TRBJ2-2; clone_size: -; cdr3_aa: CASSSGQGKGTGELFF; cdr3_nt: TGTGCCAGCAGTTCGGGACAGGGGAAGGGCACCGGGGAGCTGTTTTTT
d_call: -; v_call: TRBV25-1; j_call: TRBJ1-6; clone_size: few; cdr3_aa: CASSEPGGYRSYNSPLHF; cdr3_nt: TGTGCCAGCAGTGAACCGGGGGGTTATCGGTCCTATAATTCACCCCTCCACTTT
d_call: -; v_call: TRBV5-5; j_call: TRBJ1-2; clone_size: -; cdr3_aa: CASSLGEGKDLGYTF; cdr3_nt: TGTGCCAGCAGCTTGGGGGAGGGGAAGGACCTTGGCTACACCTTC
d_call: TRBD1; v_call: TRBV13; j_call: TRBJ1-4; clone_size: -; cdr3_aa: CASRRQGVTNEKLFF; cdr3_nt: TGTGCCAGCAGGCGACAGGGGGTAACTAATGAAAAACTGTTTTTT
d_call: -; v_call: TRBV30; j_call: TRBJ2-1; clone_size: -; cdr3_aa: CAWSVGGEQFF; cdr3_nt: TGTGCCTGGAGTGTAGGGGGTGAGCAGTTCTTC
d_call: TRBD1; v_call: TRBV18; j_call: TRBJ1-6; clone_size: -; cdr3_aa: CASSPRDSGPHSPLHF; cdr3_nt: TGTGCCAGCTCACCCCGGGACAGTGGACCCCATTCACCCCTCCACTTT
d_call: TRBD1; v_call: TRBV4-1; j_call: TRBJ1-4; clone_size: -; cdr3_aa: CASSHGTGISNEKLFF; cdr3_nt: TGCGCCAGCAGCCACGGGACAGGGATATCTAATGAAAAACTGTTTTTT
d_call: TRBD1; v_call: TRBV27; j_call: TRBJ1-1; clone_size: -; cdr3_aa: CASWTGENTEAFF; cdr3_nt: TGTGCCTCGTGGACAGGGGAAAACACTGAAGCTTTCTTT
d_call: -; v_call: TRBV7-8; j_call: TRBJ1-4; clone_size: -; cdr3_aa: CASSLGQGNEKLFF; cdr3_nt: TGTGCCAGCAGCCTCGGGCAGGGGAACGAAAAACTGTTTTTT
d_call: -; v_call: TRBV10-1; j_call: TRBJ1-1; clone_size: once; cdr3_aa: CASSESTRGQAFF; cdr3_nt: TGCGCCAGCAGTGAGTCAACGCGGGGGCAGGCTTTCTTT
d_call: -; v_call: TRBV7-2; j_call: TRBJ1-1; clone_size: -; cdr3_aa: CASSSYRGTEAFF; cdr3_nt: TGTGCCAGCAGCAGCTACAGAGGGACTGAAGCTTTCTTT
d_call: -; v_call: TRBV19; j_call: TRBJ2-5; clone_size: -; cdr3_aa: CASSMGGQQETQYF; cdr3_nt: TGTGCCAGTAGTATGGGGGGGCAACAAGAGACCCAGTACTTC